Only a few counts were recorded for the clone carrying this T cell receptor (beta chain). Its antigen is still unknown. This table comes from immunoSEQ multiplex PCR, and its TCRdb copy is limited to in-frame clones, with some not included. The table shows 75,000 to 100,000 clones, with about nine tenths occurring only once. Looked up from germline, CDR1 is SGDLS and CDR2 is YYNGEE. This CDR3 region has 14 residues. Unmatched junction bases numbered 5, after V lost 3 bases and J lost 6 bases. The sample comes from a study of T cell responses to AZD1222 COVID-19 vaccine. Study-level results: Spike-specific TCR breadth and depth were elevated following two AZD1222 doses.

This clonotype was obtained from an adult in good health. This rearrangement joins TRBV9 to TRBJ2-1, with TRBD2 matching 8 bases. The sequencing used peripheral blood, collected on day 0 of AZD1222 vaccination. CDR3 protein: CASSGTGTSNEQFF. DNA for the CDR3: TGTGCCAGCAGCGGGACCGGGACTAGCAATGAGCAGTTCTTC.